The table lists the clone carrying this T cell receptor (beta chain) with many counts. TCRdb processed the RT-PCR reads anew with MiXCR; each CDR3 protein has one entry. This sample has about 700,000 distinct CDR3 sequences; around 14% occur once, and the top ten carry 3.6%. Sequencing was carried out using memory CD4+ T cells from blood. The sequence was obtained from a female donor in good health, serving as a healthy control.

The CDR3, as DNA: TGTGCCAGCAGCTTACAAGACACAGATACGCAGTATTTT. Translation: CASSLQDTDTQYF. The J gene is TRBJ2-3, the V gene TRBV7-3; D ambiguous. CDR1 is SGHTA and CDR2 is FQGTGA in the germline V gene. This CDR3 spans 13 amino acids. V was shortened by 2 bases and J by 2 bases, with 5 bases between the two germline ends.